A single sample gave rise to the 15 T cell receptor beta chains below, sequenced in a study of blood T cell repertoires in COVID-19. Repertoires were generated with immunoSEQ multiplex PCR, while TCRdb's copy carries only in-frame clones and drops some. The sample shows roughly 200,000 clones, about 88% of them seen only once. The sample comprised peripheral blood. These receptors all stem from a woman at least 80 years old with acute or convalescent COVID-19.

The CDR3 DNA is TGTGCCAGCAGCTTAGCGGACTCTCCTCTGTACGAGCAGTACTTC. Its translation is CASSLADSPLYEQYF. This chain connects TRBV7-2 to TRBJ2-7, with D maybe TRBD2 (5 bases). The CDR3 consists of 15 residues. V lost 0 bases to trimming and J lost 4 bases, with 13 bases between them. The V gene's germline CDR1 is SGHTA and CDR2 FQGNSA. Full variable domain (rest looked up from reference TRBV7-2 and TRBJ2-7): GAGVSQSPSNKVTEKGKDVELRCDPISGHTALYWYRQSLGQGLEFLIYFQGNSAPDKSGLPSDRFSAERTGGSVSTLTIQRTQQEDSAVYLCASSLADSPLYEQYFGPGTRLTVT.

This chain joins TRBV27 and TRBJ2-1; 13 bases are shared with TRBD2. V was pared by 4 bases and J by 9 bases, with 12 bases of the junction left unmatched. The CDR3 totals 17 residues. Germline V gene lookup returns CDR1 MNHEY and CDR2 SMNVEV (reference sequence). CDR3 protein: CASSSTSGRAWGSEQFF. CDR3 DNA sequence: TGTGCCAGCAGTTCTACTAGCGGGAGGGCCTGGGGAAGTGAGCAGTTCTTC.

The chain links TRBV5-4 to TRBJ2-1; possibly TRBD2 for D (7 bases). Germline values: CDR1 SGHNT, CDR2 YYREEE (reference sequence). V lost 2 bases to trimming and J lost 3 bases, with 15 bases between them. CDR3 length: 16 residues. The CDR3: CASSFSSGGGYNEQFF. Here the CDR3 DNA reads TGTGCCAGCAGCTTCTCTAGCGGAGGGGGCTACAATGAGCAGTTCTTC.

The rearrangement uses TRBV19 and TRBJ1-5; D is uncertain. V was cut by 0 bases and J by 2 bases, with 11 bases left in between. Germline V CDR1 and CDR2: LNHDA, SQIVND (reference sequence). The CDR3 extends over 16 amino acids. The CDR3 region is CASSIDTGEGNQPQHF. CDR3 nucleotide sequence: TGTGCCAGTAGTATAGATACCGGGGAAGGCAATCAGCCCCAGCATTTT.

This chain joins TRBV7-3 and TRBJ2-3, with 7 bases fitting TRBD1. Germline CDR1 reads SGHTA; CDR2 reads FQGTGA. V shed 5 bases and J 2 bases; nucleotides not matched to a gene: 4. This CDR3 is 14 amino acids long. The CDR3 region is CASSEDRVTDTQYF. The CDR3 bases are TGTGCCAGCAGCGAAGACAGGGTCACAGATACGCAGTATTTT.

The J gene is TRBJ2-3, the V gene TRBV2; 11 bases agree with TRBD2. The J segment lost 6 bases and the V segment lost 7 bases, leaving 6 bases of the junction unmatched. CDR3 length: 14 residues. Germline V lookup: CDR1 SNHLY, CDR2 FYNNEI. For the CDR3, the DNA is TGTGCCAGCAAAACTAGCGGGAGAACTGATACGCAGTATTTT. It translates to CASKTSGRTDTQYF.

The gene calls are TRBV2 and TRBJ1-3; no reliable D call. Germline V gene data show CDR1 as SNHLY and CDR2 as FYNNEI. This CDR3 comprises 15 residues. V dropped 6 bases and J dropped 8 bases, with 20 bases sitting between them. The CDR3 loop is CASRLSGSRLDTIYF. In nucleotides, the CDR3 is TGTGCCAGCAGACTATCCGGGTCTCGATTGGACACCATATATTTT.

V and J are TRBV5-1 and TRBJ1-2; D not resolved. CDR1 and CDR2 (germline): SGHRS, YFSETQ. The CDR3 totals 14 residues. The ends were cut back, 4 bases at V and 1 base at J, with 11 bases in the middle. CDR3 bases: TGCGCCAGCAGCCCCGGCCCGGGTAACTATGGCTACACCTTC. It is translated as CASSPGPGNYGYTF.

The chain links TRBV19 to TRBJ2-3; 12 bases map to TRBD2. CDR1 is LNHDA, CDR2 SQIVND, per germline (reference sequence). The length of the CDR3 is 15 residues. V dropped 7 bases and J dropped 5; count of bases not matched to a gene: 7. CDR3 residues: CASTSSGRGVDTQYF. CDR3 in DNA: TGTGCCAGTACCTCTAGCGGGAGGGGGGTAGATACGCAGTATTTT.

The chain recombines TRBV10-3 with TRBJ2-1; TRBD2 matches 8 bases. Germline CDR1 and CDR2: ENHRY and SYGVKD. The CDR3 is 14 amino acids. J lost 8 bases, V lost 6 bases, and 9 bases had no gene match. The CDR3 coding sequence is TGTGCCATCAGGACTAGCGAGGGACTCGATGAGCAGTTCTTC. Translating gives CAIRTSEGLDEQFF.

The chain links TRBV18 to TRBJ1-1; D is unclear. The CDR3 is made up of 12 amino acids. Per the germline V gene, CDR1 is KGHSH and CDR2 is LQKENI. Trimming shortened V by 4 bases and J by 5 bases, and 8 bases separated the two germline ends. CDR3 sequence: CASSRQPTEAFF. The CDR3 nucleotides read TGTGCCAGCTCACGGCAACCGACTGAAGCTTTCTTT. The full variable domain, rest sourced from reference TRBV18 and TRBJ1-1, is NAGVMQNPRHLVRRRGQEARLRCSPMKGHSHVYWYRQLPEEGLKFMVYLQKENIIDESGMPKERFSAEFPKEGPSILRIQQVVRGDSAAYFCASSRQPTEAFFGQGTRLTVV.

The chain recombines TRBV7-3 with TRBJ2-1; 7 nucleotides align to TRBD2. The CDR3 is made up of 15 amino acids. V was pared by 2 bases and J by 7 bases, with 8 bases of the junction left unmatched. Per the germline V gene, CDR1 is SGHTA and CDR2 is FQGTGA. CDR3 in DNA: TGTGCCAGCAGCTTAGTCCAAATTAGCGGGAATGAGCAGTTCTTC. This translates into CASSLVQISGNEQFF.

CDR3 nucleotide sequence: TGTGCCAGCAGTGAATCAGGGGCTACGAACACTGAAGCTTTCTTT. Translation: CASSESGATNTEAFF. The rearrangement links TRBV25-1 to TRBJ1-1; perhaps TRBD1 as D (6 bases). This CDR3 is 15 amino acids long. V was pared by 1 base and J by 1 base, with 10 bases between. In germline, CDR1 is MGHDK, CDR2 SYGVNS.

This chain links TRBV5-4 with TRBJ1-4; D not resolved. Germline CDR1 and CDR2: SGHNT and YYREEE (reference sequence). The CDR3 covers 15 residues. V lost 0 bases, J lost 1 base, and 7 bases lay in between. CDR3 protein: CASSLGGVTNEKLFF. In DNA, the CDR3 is TGTGCCAGCAGCTTGGGAGGAGTAACTAATGAAAAACTGTTTTTT.

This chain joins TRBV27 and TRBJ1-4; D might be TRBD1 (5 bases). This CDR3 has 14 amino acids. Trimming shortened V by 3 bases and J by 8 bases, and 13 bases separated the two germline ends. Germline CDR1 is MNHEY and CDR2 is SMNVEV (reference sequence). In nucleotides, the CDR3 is TGTGCCAGCAGTTTTGTAGGGGAGGGAGAAAAACTGTTTTTT. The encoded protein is CASSFVGEGEKLFF. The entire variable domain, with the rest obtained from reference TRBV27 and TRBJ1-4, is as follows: EAQVTQNPRYLITVTGKKLTVTCSQNMNHEYMSWYRQDPGLGLRQIYYSMNVEVTDKGDVPEGYKVSRKEKRNFPLILESPSPNQTSLYFCASSFVGEGEKLFFGSGTQLSVL.